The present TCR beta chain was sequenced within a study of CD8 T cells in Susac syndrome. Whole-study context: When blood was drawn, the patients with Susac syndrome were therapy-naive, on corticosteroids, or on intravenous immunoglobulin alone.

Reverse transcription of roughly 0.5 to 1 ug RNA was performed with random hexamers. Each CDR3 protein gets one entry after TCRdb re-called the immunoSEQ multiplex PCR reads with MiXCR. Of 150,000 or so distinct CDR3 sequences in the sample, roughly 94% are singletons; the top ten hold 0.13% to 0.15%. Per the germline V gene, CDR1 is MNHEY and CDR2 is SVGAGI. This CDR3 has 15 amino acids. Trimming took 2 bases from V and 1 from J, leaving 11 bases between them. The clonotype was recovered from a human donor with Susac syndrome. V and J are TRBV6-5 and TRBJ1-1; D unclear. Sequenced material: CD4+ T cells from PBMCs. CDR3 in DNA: TGTGCCAGCAGTTACGGTGGGCTTGGGAACACTGAAGCTTTCTTT. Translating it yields CASSYGGLGNTEAFF.